This T cell receptor beta chain originates from a study of cytomegalovirus exposure and HLA in healthy donors. Background on the study: In a previous analysis, 110 million or so unique TCR beta sequences were found from 170 million or so T cells. Early release data held tens of millions of unique TCRs from HLA-typed donors.

From germline, CDR1 is SGHNT and CDR2 YENEEA. With 5 bases removed from V and 2 bases from J, the gap between germline ends came to 13 bases. The CDR3 spans 15 residues. Note on this clone: Its target is unknown.

A multiplex PCR was run with 60 Vbeta primers and 13 Jbeta primers. The assay was immunoSEQ multiplex PCR, and TCRdb's table has in-frame clones only and misses some. The table has some 100,000 clones, approximately 68% seen once; the top ten hold approximately 4.3%. Findings of the study overall: TCR association rates varied by HLA locus in a later analysis, with DRB1 highest and HLA-C lowest. Being productive about 87% or about 30% of the time was typical of most TCR beta V segments in an earlier analysis.

The sequence was collected from a woman aged 18-30 years in good health and CMV-seropositive. Input material: PBMCs. The J gene is TRBJ2-1, the V gene TRBV11-3; perhaps TRBD2 as D (6 bases). The CDR3 spells CASSAPGAPYNEQFF. The CDR3 nucleotides read TGTGCCAGCAGCGCCCCGGGAGCTCCCTACAATGAGCAGTTCTTC.